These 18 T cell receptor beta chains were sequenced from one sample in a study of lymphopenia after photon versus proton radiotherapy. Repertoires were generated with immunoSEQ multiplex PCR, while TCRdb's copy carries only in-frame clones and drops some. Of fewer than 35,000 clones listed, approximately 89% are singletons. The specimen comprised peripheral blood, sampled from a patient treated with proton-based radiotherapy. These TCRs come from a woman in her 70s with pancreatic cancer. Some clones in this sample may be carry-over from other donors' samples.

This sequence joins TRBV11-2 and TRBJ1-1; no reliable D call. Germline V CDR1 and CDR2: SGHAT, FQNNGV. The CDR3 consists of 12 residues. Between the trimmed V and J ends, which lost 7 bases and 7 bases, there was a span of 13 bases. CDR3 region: CASTPGFGEAFF. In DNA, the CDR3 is TGTGCCAGCACCCCGGGGTTCGGTGAAGCTTTCTTT.

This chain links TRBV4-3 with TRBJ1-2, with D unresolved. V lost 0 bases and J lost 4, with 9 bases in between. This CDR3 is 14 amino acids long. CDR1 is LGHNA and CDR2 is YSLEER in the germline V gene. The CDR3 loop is CASSQDGRSYGYTF. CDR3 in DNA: TGCGCCAGCAGCCAAGATGGGCGAAGCTATGGCTACACCTTC.

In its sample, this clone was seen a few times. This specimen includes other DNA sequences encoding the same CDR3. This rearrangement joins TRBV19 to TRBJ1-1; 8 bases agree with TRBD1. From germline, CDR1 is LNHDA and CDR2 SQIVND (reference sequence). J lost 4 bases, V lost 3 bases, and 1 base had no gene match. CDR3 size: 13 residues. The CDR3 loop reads CASSMTGVTEAFF. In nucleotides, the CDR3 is TGTGCCAGTAGTATGACAGGGGTCACTGAAGCTTTCTTT.

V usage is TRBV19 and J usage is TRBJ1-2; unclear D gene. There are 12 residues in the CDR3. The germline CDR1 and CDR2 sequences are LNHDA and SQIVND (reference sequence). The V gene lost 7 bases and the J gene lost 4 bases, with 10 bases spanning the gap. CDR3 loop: CASMRSTYGYTF. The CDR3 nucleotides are TGTGCCAGTATGCGCAGCACCTATGGCTACACCTTC. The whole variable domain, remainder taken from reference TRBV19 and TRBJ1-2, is DGGITQSPKYLFRKEGQNVTLSCEQNLNHDAMYWYRQDPGQGLRLIYYSQIVNDFQKGDIAEGYSVSREKKESFPLTVTSAQKNPTAFYLCASMRSTYGYTFGSGTRLTVV.

Here the CDR3 DNA reads TGTGCCAGTAGTCCCGCGACTAGCGGAGGCTCCTACGAGCAGTACTTC. This gives the protein CASSPATSGGSYEQYF. V is TRBV19 and J is TRBJ2-7, with 9 bases that match TRBD2. V was clipped by 5 bases and J by 0 bases; unmatched bases: 8. CDR3 size: 16 residues. CDR1 is LNHDA, CDR2 SQIVND, per germline (reference sequence).

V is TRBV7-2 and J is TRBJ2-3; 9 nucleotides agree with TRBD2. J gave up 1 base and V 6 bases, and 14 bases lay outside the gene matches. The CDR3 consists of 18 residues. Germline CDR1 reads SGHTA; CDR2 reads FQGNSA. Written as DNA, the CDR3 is TGTGCCAGCAGTTCAGCCTTTGCGGGAGGGGTGGGCACAGATACGCAGTATTTT. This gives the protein CASSSAFAGGVGTDTQYF.

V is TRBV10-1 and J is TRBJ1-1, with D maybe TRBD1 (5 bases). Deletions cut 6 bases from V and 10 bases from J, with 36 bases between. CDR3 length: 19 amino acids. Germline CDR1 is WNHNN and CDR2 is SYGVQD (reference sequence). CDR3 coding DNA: TGCGCCAGCAGCAGGGTTGGGTTTGATGGTCCCCCTGAATTTTGGCTAGCTTTCTTT. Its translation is CASSRVGFDGPPEFWLAFF.

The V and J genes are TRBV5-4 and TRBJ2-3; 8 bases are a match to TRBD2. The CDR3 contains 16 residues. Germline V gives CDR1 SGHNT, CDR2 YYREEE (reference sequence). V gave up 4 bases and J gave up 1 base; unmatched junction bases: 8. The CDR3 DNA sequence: TGTGCCAGCAGCCCGCGGACTAGCCCCGGCACAGATACGCAGTATTTT. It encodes CASSPRTSPGTDTQYF.

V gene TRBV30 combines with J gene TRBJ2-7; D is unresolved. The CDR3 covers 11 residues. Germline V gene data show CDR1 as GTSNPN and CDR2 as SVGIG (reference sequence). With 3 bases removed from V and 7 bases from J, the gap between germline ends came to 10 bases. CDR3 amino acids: CAWSEPREQYF. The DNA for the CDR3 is TGTGCCTGGAGCGAACCTAGGGAGCAGTACTTC.

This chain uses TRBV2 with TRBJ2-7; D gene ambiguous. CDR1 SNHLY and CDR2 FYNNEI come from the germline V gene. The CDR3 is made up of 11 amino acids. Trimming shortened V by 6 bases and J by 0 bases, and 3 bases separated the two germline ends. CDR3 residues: CASSSSYEQYF. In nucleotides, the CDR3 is TGTGCCAGCAGCTCCTCCTACGAGCAGTACTTC. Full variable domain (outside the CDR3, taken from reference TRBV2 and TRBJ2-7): EPEVTQTPSHQVTQMGQEVILRCVPISNHLYFYWYRQILGQKVEFLVSFYNNEISEKSEIFDDQFSVERPDGSNFTLKIRSTKLEDSAMYFCASSSSYEQYFGPGTRLTVT.

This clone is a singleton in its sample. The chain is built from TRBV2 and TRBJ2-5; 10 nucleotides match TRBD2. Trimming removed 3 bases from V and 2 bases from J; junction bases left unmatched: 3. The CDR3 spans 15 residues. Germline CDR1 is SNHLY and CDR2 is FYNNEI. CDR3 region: CASSEGLAFQETQYF. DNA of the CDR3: TGTGCCAGCAGTGAGGGACTAGCGTTTCAAGAGACCCAGTACTTC. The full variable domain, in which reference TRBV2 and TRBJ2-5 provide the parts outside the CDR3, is EPEVTQTPSHQVTQMGQEVILRCVPISNHLYFYWYRQILGQKVEFLVSFYNNEISEKSEIFDDQFSVERPDGSNFTLKIRSTKLEDSAMYFCASSEGLAFQETQYFGPGTRLLVL.

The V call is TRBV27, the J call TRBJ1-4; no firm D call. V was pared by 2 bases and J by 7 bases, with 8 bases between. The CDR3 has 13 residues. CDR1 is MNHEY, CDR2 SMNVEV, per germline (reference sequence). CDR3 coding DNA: TGTGCCAGCAGTTTAGGGGTTTCTGAAAAACTGTTTTTT. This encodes CASSLGVSEKLFF. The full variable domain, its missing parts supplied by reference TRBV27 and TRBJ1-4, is EAQVTQNPRYLITVTGKKLTVTCSQNMNHEYMSWYRQDPGLGLRQIYYSMNVEVTDKGDVPEGYKVSRKEKRNFPLILESPSPNQTSLYFCASSLGVSEKLFFGSGTQLSVL.

This chain's CDR3 is CASSPGSYTPIYNEQFF. CDR3 coding DNA: TGTGCCAGCTCACCAGGCAGCTACACCCCTATTTACAATGAGCAGTTCTTC. The V call is TRBV18, the J call TRBJ2-1, with D unclear. Germline CDR1 and CDR2: KGHSH and LQKENI. V was clipped by 2 bases and J by 4 bases, with 18 bases between them. The CDR3 is 17 residues long.

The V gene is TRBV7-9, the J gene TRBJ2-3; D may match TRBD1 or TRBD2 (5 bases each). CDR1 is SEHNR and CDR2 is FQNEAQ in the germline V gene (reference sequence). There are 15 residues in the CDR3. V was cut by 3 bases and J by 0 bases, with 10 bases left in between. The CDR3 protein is CASSFPGASTDTQYF. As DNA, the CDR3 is TGTGCCAGCAGCTTCCCCGGGGCAAGCACAGATACGCAGTATTTT.

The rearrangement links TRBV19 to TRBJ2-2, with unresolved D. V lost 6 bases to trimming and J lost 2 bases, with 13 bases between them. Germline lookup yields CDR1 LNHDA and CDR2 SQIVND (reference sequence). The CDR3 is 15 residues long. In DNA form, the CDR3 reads TGTGCCAGTAGCCGTGAACGGGTAAACACCGGGGAGCTGTTTTTT. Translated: CASSRERVNTGELFF.

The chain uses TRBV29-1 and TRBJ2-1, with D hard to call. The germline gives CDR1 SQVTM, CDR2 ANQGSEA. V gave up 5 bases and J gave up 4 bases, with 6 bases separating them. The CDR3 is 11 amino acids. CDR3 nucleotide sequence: TGCAGCGTTTACGAATACAATGAGCAGTTCTTC. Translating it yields CSVYEYNEQFF.

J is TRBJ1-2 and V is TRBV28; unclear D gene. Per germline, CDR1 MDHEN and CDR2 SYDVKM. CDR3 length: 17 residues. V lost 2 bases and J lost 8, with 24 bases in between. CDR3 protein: CASSLSPLVNPYKGYTF. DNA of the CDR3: TGTGCCAGCAGTTTAAGTCCCTTGGTAAATCCTTACAAAGGCTACACCTTC.

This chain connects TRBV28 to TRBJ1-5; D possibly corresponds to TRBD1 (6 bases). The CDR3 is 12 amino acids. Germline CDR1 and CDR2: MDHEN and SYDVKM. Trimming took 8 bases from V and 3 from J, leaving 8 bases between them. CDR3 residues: CASGTSNQPQHF. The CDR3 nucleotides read TGTGCCAGCGGGACATCCAATCAGCCCCAGCATTTT. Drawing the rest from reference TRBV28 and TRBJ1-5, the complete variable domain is DVKVTQSSRYLVKRTGEKVFLECVQDMDHENMFWYRQDPGLGLRLIYFSYDVKMKEKGDIPEGYSVSREKKERFSLILESASTNQTSMYLCASGTSNQPQHFGDGTRLSIL.